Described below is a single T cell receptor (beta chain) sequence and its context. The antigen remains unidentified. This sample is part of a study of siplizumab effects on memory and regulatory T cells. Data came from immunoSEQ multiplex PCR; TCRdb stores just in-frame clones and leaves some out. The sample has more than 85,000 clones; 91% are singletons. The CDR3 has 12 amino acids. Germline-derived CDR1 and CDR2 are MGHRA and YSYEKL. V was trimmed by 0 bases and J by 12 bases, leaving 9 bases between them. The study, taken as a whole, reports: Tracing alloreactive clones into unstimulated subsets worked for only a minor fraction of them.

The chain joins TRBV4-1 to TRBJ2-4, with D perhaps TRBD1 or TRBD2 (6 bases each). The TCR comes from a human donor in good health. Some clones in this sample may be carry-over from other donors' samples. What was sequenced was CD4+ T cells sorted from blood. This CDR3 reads CASSQDGGHQYF. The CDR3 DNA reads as TGCGCCAGCAGCCAAGACGGGGGCCATCAGTACTTC.